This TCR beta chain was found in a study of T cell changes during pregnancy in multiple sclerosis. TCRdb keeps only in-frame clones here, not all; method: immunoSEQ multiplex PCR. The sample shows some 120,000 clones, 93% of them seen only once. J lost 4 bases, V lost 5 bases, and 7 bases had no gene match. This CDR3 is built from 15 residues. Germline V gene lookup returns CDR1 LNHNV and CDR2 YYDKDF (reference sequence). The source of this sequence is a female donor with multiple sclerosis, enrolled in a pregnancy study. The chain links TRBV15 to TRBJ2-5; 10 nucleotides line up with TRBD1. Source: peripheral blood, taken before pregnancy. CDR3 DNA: TGTGCCACCAGCGGCGGGACAGGGGTAGGAGAGACCCAGTACTTC. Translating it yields CATSGGTGVGETQYF.